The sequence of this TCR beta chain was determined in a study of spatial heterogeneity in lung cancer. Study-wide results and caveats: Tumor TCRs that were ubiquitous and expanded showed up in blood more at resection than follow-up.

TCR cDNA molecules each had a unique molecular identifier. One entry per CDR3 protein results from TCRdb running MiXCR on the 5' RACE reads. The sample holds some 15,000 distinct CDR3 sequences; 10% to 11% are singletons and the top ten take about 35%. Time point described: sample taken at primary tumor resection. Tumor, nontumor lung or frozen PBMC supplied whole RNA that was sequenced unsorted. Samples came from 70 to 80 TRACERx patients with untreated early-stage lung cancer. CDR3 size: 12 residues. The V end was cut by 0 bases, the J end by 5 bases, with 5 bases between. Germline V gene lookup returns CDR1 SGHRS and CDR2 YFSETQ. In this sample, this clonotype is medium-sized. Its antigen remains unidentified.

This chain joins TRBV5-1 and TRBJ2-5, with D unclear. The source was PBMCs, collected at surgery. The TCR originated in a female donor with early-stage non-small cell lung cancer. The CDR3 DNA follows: TGCGCCAGCAGCTTGGGGATGGAGACCCAGTACTTC. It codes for CASSLGMETQYF.